The 26 T cell receptor beta chains listed next were all sequenced from one sample in a study of beta chain features in type 1 diabetes. Expressed TCRB transcripts got sequenced, as all isolated RNA was reverse transcribed. Profiling relied on immunoSEQ multiplex PCR, and the TCRdb table lists in-frame clones only, not all of them. The sample lists about 230,000 clones; 7.5% to 10% were seen once. Sequenced material: naive CD4+ T cells from blood. The receptors come from a young woman in good health.

This clone has only a few counts. V is TRBV2 and J is TRBJ1-2, with 8 bases fitting TRBD1. The germline V gene encodes CDR1 SNHLY and CDR2 FYNNEI. The CDR3 length is 16 residues. V trimming: 5 bases; J trimming: 4 bases; junction bases outside the gene matches: 12. The CDR3 loop reads CASSSRGQAKIYGYTF. Written as DNA, the CDR3 is TGTGCCAGCAGTTCCAGGGGACAGGCGAAGATCTATGGCTACACCTTC.

The V gene is TRBV4-2, the J gene TRBJ1-3; D unresolved. Germline V gene lookup returns CDR1 LGHNA and CDR2 YNFKEQ. V shed 0 bases and J shed 4 bases, with 4 bases lying between them. There are 13 residues in the CDR3. CDR3: CASSQEHGNTIYF. The CDR3, as DNA: TGTGCCAGCAGCCAAGAACACGGAAACACCATATATTTT.

This clone turned up a few times. This rearrangement joins TRBV7-2 to TRBJ1-4, with a tentative D call TRBD1 (5 bases). The CDR3 is made up of 14 amino acids. Looked up from germline, CDR1 is SGHTA and CDR2 is FQGNSA. V was shortened by 5 bases and J by 6 bases, with 13 bases between the two germline ends. The CDR3 loop is CASSPGHGYEKLFF. CDR3 in DNA: TGTGCCAGCAGCCCCGGACACGGGTATGAAAAACTGTTTTTT.

The rearrangement links TRBV9 to TRBJ2-7, with 11 bases matching TRBD2. Germline CDR1 is SGDLS and CDR2 is YYNGEE. Unmatched junction bases numbered 3, after V lost 4 bases and J lost 0 bases. The CDR3 runs 15 residues. This CDR3 is CASSPSGGTSYEQYF. In nucleotides, the CDR3 is TGTGCCAGCAGCCCTAGCGGGGGGACCTCCTACGAGCAGTACTTC.

This clone was recorded a few times. This chain connects TRBV6-5 to TRBJ2-7; D is undetermined. The CDR3 sequence is 12 residues long. V dropped 11 bases and J dropped 0 bases, with 11 bases sitting between them. From germline, CDR1 is MNHEY and CDR2 SVGAGI. As DNA, the CDR3 is TGTGCCTCGTCGTCGAGCTCCTACGAGCAGTACTTC. The encoded protein is CASSSSSYEQYF.

V gene TRBV6-1 combines with J gene TRBJ1-3, with 7 bases aligning to TRBD1. This CDR3 has 15 residues. From germline, CDR1 is MNHNS and CDR2 SASEGT. Trimming took 2 bases from V and 7 from J; bases not matched to a gene: 8. The chain's CDR3 is CASSETGQPMNTIYF. As DNA, the CDR3 is TGTGCCAGCAGTGAAACGGGACAGCCCATGAACACCATATATTTT.

In this sample, this clone turned up a few times. This chain links TRBV11-2 with TRBJ2-1; weak D call: TRBD2 (5 bases). This CDR3 is built from 16 residues. The germline CDR1 and CDR2 sequences are SGHAT and FQNNGV. V was clipped by 5 bases and J by 10 bases, with 24 bases between them. The CDR3 DNA is TGTGCCAGCAGCGCGCGAGGAAACCCGAGTTCGGGGGAGCAGTTCTTC. Its translation: CASSARGNPSSGEQFF.

The V call is TRBV15, the J call TRBJ2-1; 10 bases map to TRBD1. In germline, CDR1 is LNHNV, CDR2 YYDKDF (reference sequence). The CDR3 sequence is 17 residues long. The trim removed 3 bases at V and 5 bases at J, leaving 10 bases unmatched. In DNA form, the CDR3 reads TGTGCCACCAGCAGCCTCACCAGGGACAGGGGAAACAATGAGCAGTTCTTC. Its protein is CATSSLTRDRGNNEQFF. Drawing the rest from reference TRBV15 and TRBJ2-1, the complete variable domain is DAMVIQNPRYQVTQFGKPVTLSCSQTLNHNVMYWYQQKSSQAPKLLFHYYDKDFNNEADTPDNFQSRRPNTSFCFLDIRSPGLGDTAMYLCATSSLTRDRGNNEQFFGPGTRLTVL.

In its sample, this clone was seen a few times. The J gene is TRBJ2-3, the V gene TRBV30; no reliable D call. Germline CDR1 and CDR2: GTSNPN and SVGIG (reference sequence). This CDR3 comprises 15 residues. The V end was cut by 3 bases, the J end by 2 bases, with 15 bases between. Here the CDR3 reads CAWRAVPRHTDTQYF. CDR3 sequence (DNA): TGTGCCTGGAGGGCGGTTCCTCGGCACACAGATACGCAGTATTTT.

The rearrangement links TRBV5-1 to TRBJ1-1; 10 bases fit TRBD1. Germline V gene sequence: CDR1 SGHRS, CDR2 YFSETQ. The CDR3 sequence is 16 residues long. With V trimmed by 4 bases and J by 0 bases, 6 bases remained unmatched. The CDR3 spells CASSPGQGIMNTEAFF. Here the CDR3 DNA reads TGCGCCAGCAGCCCGGGACAGGGGATCATGAACACTGAAGCTTTCTTT.

A few counts support this clone. The CDR3 DNA reads as TGTGCCAGCAGCTTAGACAGGATCATTGAAGCTTTCTTT. As protein: CASSLDRIIEAFF. V is TRBV7-9 and J is TRBJ1-1; possible D gene TRBD1, 5 bases. CDR1 is SEHNR and CDR2 is FQNEAQ in the germline V gene (reference sequence). The CDR3 runs 13 residues. V was pared by 1 base and J by 7 bases, with 10 bases between.

This chain links TRBV29-1 with TRBJ2-5; 15 bases align to TRBD2. The CDR3 totals 19 residues. The J segment lost 5 bases and the V segment lost 1 base, leaving 14 bases of the junction unmatched. Germline CDR1 is SQVTM and CDR2 is ANQGSEA. This CDR3 reads CSVEVLPGLAGGGSETQYF. DNA for the CDR3: TGCAGCGTTGAAGTCTTGCCAGGACTAGCGGGAGGGGGGTCGGAGACCCAGTACTTC.

The chain has TRBV15 and TRBJ1-6; perhaps TRBD1 as D (6 bases). V was pared by 1 base and J by 4 bases, with 8 bases between. Germline V gene data show CDR1 as LNHNV and CDR2 as YYDKDF (reference sequence). CDR3 length: 15 residues. CDR3 region: CATSRVRGYNSPLHF. Here the CDR3 DNA reads TGTGCCACCAGCAGAGTCAGGGGATATAATTCACCCCTCCACTTT.

The chain combines TRBV18 with TRBJ2-2; no clear D. Trimming took 0 bases from V and 7 from J, leaving 15 bases between them. This CDR3 region has 16 residues. Germline lookup yields CDR1 KGHSH and CDR2 LQKENI. CDR3 sequence: CASSPPSTPFGGELFF. In DNA form, the CDR3 reads TGTGCCAGCTCACCACCGAGTACTCCTTTTGGCGGGGAGCTGTTTTTT. Filled out from reference TRBV18 and TRBJ2-2, the complete variable domain reads NAGVMQNPRHLVRRRGQEARLRCSPMKGHSHVYWYRQLPEEGLKFMVYLQKENIIDESGMPKERFSAEFPKEGPSILRIQQVVRGDSAAYFCASSPPSTPFGGELFFGEGSRLTVL.

The table lists this clone with a few counts. The gene calls are TRBV5-4 and TRBJ2-3; 8 positions match TRBD2. After removal of 4 bases from V and 0 bases from J, the junction contained 7 bases not matched to a gene. This CDR3 spans 16 amino acids. Germline V gene lookup returns CDR1 SGHNT and CDR2 YYREEE (reference sequence). The CDR3 coding sequence is TGTGCCAGCAGCCACGGGACTAGACGGAGCACAGATACGCAGTATTTT. The encoded protein is CASSHGTRRSTDTQYF. The entire variable domain, with the rest obtained from reference TRBV5-4 and TRBJ2-3, is as follows: ETGVTQSPTHLIKTRGQQVTLRCSSQSGHNTVSWYQQALGQGPQFIFQYYREEENGRGNFPPRFSGLQFPNYSSELNVNALELDDSALYLCASSHGTRRSTDTQYFGPGTRLTVL.

This chain joins TRBV5-8 and TRBJ2-1; TRBD2 is a possible D gene (5 bases). The length of the CDR3 is 13 residues. Germline CDR1 SGHTS, CDR2 YDEGEE. Trimming cost V 7 bases and J 0 bases, with 8 bases left between them. The CDR3 DNA follows: TGTGCCAGCCAGAGGGTCTCCTACAATGAGCAGTTCTTC. This gives the protein CASQRVSYNEQFF.

There are many counts of this clone. The V call is TRBV15, the J call TRBJ2-5, with 8 bases aligning to TRBD2. Germline CDR1 LNHNV, CDR2 YYDKDF (reference sequence). The CDR3 covers 17 residues. Trimming at V came to 3 bases and at J to 7 bases, leaving 16 bases not matched to a gene. The CDR3 region is CATSSGSGTRPIGTQYF. CDR3 nucleotides: TGTGCCACCAGCAGTGGTAGCGGGACCCGTCCCATTGGGACCCAGTACTTC.

V is TRBV10-3 and J is TRBJ1-2; TRBD1 agrees at 7 bases. Looked up from germline, CDR1 is ENHRY and CDR2 is SYGVKD. The V segment lost 6 bases and the J segment 8 bases; nucleotides outside the gene matches: 15. CDR3 length: 15 amino acids. The CDR3 DNA reads TGTGCCATCAGAGAGACAGGGAATGATGTCGAGGGCTACACCTTC. Encoded protein: CAIRETGNDVEGYTF.

J is TRBJ2-3 and V is TRBV2, with 7 positions matching TRBD2. From germline, CDR1 is SNHLY and CDR2 FYNNEI. The CDR3 is 15 amino acids. The V gene end was trimmed by 4 bases and the J gene end by 0 bases; junction bases not matched to a gene: 4. The CDR3 nucleotides read TGTGCCAGCAGTGGTGGTAGCGGGAGCACAGATACGCAGTATTTT. Protein product: CASSGGSGSTDTQYF. Full variable domain (rest looked up from reference TRBV2 and TRBJ2-3): EPEVTQTPSHQVTQMGQEVILRCVPISNHLYFYWYRQILGQKVEFLVSFYNNEISEKSEIFDDQFSVERPDGSNFTLKIRSTKLEDSAMYFCASSGGSGSTDTQYFGPGTRLTVL.

The table lists this clone with a few counts. The junction shows a germline mismatch at one end, possibly a read error. The rearrangement links TRBV7-7 to TRBJ2-1; tentatively, D is TRBD1 (5 bases). The V gene's germline CDR1 is SSHAT and CDR2 FNYEAQ (reference sequence). This CDR3 region has 14 residues. In nucleotides, the CDR3 is TGTGCTAGCAGCCCAGACAGATCCTACAATGAGCAGTTCTTC. This codes for CASSPDRSYNEQFF.

This clone was found a few times. The CDR3 DNA is TGCAGCGCTGGGACTAGTGGCACCGGGGAGCTGTTTTTT. Protein product: CSAGTSGTGELFF. The chain uses TRBV29-1 and TRBJ2-2, with 8 bases fitting TRBD2. Germline-derived CDR1 and CDR2 are SQVTM and ANQGSEA. The V and J ends lost 7 bases and 4 bases, in that order; junction bases with no gene match: 5. This CDR3 is built from 13 residues.

Only a few counts were recorded for this clone. This sequence joins TRBV6-6 and TRBJ2-6; D is unclear. This CDR3 has 15 amino acids. Trimming took 6 bases from V and 0 from J, leaving 9 bases between them. Per the germline V gene, CDR1 is MNHNY and CDR2 is SVGAGI (reference sequence). The CDR3 nucleotides read TGTGCCAGCAGGGAGAGCCTCTCTGGGGCCAACGTCCTGACTTTC. This encodes CASRESLSGANVLTF.

This clone was found a few times. The chain carries TRBV5-1 and TRBJ2-7; D ambiguous. V lost 3 bases and J 2 bases, leaving 9 bases between the germline ends. This CDR3 is 13 amino acids long. CDR1 and CDR2 from the germline V gene are SGHRS and YFSETQ. CDR3 sequence reads: CASSSGSTYEQYF. DNA of the CDR3: TGCGCCAGCAGCTCCGGTTCCACCTACGAGCAGTACTTC.

This clone was counted a few times. The chain joins TRBV7-8 to TRBJ2-3; 9 bases align to TRBD2. CDR3 length: 17 residues. The germline V gene encodes CDR1 SGHVS and CDR2 FQNEAQ. The J segment lost 3 bases and the V segment lost 4 bases, leaving 11 bases of the junction unmatched. CDR3 protein: CASSSGRSSGSTDTQYF. The CDR3, as DNA: TGTGCCAGCAGCTCAGGACGTAGTAGCGGGAGTACAGATACGCAGTATTTT.

The table lists this clone with a few counts. V usage is TRBV5-4 and J usage is TRBJ1-6; D ambiguous. Germline loops: CDR1 SGHNT, CDR2 YYREEE (reference sequence). The CDR3 extends over 16 amino acids. The V and J ends lost 0 bases and 3 bases respectively, with 10 bases between them. CDR3 residues: CASSLGLENYNSPLHF. DNA for the CDR3: TGTGCCAGCAGCTTGGGCCTGGAGAACTATAATTCACCCCTCCACTTT. Full variable domain (remainder filled in from reference TRBV5-4 and TRBJ1-6): ETGVTQSPTHLIKTRGQQVTLRCSSQSGHNTVSWYQQALGQGPQFIFQYYREEENGRGNFPPRFSGLQFPNYSSELNVNALELDDSALYLCASSLGLENYNSPLHFGNGTRLTVT.

The rearrangement uses TRBV19 and TRBJ2-2; D gene ambiguous. This CDR3 comprises 16 residues. CDR1 is LNHDA, CDR2 SQIVND, per germline (reference sequence). The germline V and J ends were trimmed by 3 bases and 4 bases, with 15 bases remaining between them. CDR3 amino acids: CASSIHAMRGTGELFF. The CDR3 nucleotides are TGTGCCAGTAGTATCCACGCAATGCGAGGCACCGGGGAGCTGTTTTTT.